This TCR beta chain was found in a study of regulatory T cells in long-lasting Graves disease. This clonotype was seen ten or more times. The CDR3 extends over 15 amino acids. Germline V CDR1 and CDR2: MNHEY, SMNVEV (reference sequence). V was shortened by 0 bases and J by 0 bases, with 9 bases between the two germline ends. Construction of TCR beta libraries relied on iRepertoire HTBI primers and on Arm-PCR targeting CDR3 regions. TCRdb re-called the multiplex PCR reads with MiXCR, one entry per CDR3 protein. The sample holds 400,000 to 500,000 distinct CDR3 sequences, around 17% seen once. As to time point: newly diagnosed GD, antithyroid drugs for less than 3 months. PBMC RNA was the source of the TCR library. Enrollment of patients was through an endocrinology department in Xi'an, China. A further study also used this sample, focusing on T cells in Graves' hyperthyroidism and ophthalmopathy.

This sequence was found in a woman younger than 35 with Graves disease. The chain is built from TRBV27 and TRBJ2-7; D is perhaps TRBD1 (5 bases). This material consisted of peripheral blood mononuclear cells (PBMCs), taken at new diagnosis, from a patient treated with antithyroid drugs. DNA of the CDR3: TGTGCCAGCAGTTTATCCCCTCAGGGCTCCTACGAGCAGTACTTC. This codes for CASSLSPQGSYEQYF.